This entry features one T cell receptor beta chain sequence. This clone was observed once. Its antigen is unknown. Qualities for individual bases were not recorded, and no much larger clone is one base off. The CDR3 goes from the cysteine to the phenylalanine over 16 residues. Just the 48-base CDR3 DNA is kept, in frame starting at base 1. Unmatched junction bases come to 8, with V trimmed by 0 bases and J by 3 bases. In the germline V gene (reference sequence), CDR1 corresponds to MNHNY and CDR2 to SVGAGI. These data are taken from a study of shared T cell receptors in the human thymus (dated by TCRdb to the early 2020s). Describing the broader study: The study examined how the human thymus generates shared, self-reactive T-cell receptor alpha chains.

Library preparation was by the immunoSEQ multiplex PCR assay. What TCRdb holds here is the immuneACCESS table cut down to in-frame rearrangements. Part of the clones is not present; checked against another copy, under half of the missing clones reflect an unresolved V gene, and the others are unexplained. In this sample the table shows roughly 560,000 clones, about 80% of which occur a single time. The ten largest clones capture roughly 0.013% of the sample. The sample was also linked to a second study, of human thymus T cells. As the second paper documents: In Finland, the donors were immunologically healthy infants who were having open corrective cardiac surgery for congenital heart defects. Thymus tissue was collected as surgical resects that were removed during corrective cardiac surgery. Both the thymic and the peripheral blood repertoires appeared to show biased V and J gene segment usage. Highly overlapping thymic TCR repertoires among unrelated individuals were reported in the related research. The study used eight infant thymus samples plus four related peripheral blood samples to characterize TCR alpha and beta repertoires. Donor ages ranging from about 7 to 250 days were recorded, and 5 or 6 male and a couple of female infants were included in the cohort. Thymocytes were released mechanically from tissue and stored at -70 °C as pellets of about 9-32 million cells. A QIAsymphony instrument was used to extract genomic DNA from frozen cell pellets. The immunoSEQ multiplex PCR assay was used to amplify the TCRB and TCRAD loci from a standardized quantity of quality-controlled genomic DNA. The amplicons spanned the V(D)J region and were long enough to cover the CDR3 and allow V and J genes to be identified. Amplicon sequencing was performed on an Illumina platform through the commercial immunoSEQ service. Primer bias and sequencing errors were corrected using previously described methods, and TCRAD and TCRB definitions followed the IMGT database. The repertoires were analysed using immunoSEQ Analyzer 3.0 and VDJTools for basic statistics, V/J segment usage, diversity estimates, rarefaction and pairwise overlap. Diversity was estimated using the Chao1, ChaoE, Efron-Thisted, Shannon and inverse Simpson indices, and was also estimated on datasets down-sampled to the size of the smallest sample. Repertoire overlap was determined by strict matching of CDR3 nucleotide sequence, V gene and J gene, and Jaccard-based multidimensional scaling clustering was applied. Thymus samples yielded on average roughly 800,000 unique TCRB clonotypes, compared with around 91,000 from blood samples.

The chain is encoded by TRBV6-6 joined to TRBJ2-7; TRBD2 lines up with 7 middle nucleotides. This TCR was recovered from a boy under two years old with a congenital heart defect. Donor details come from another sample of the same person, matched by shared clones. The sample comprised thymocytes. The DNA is TGTGCCAGCAGTTACTCAAGCGGGACCACGTTCTACGAGCAGTACTTC. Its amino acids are CASSYSSGTTFYEQYF.